The clone carrying this TCR beta chain was detected a few times. The data were obtained in a study of cytomegalovirus exposure and HLA in healthy donors. The CDR3 spans 13 residues. Per germline, CDR1 SQVTM and CDR2 ANQGSEA. V was clipped by 6 bases and J by 6 bases, with 17 bases between them. The PCR employed 60 Vbeta primers together with 13 Jbeta primers. Sequenced by immunoSEQ multiplex PCR; TCRdb stores in-frame clones only, minus some. In the table there are more than 85,000 clones, around three quarters of which are singletons. V usage is TRBV29-1 and J usage is TRBJ1-1, with no clear D. The specimen was PBMCs. The origin of this receptor is a female donor in good health and CMV-seropositive. The CDR3 coding sequence is TGCAGCGTGGTAACTACCACGGTGGCTGAAGCTTTCTTT. Translated, it gives CSVVTTTVAEAFF.